This T cell receptor (beta chain) was profiled in a study of T cell changes during pregnancy in multiple sclerosis. With 6 bases removed from V and 1 base from J, the gap between germline ends came to 12 bases. CDR1 SEHNR and CDR2 FQNEAQ come from the germline V gene (reference sequence). This CDR3 contains 14 residues. Assay used: immunoSEQ multiplex PCR; TCRdb lists only in-frame clones, some missing. The table lists about 87,000 clones, roughly 95% of them singletons. The rearrangement links TRBV7-9 to TRBJ2-5, with D possibly being TRBD1 (6 bases). This specimen consisted of peripheral blood, obtained in the third trimester of pregnancy. This clonotype was sampled from a female donor in good health, enrolled as a control in a pregnancy study. This chain's CDR3 is CASSRPGVQETQYF. For the CDR3, the DNA is TGTGCCAGCAGTCGCCCAGGGGTCCAAGAGACCCAGTACTTC.